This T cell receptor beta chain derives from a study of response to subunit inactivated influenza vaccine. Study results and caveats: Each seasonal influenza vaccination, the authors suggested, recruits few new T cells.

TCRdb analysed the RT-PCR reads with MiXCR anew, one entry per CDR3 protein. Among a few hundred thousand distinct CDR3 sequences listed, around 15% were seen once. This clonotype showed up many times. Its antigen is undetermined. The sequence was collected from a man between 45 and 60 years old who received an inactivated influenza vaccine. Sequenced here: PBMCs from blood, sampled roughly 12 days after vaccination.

DNA for the CDR3: TGTGCCAGCAGCCAGGGGACAGCAGTCGAAGAGACCCAGTACTTC. Protein: CASSQGTAVEETQYF. The chain recombines TRBV4-2 with TRBJ2-5; the match to TRBD1 covers 7 bases. Unmatched junction bases numbered 7, after V lost 3 bases and J lost 3 bases. Germline V lookup: CDR1 LGHNA, CDR2 YNFKEQ. There are 15 residues in the CDR3.